This T cell receptor (beta chain) was recovered during a study of shared clonotypes between healthy human individuals. Study-level findings and limits: Several donors had 5% to 6% of their naive CD4 clonotypes in common.

CDR1 and CDR2 (germline): MRHNA, SNTAGT. This CDR3 is built from 14 residues. J was trimmed by 2 bases and V by 5 bases; bases with no gene match: 3. Produced via immunoSEQ multiplex PCR; TCRdb's table is partial and in-frame only. The repertoire holds fewer than 3 million clones, with around 92% as singletons. A remark on this clone: Its antigen is unidentified.

Sequencing used naive CD4+ T cells from PBMCs. Documented subset: CD45RA+ positively selected. This clonotype was sampled from a young man in good health. Some clones in this sample may be carry-over from other donors' samples. The V call is TRBV6-4, the J call TRBJ1-1; 9 bases agree with TRBD1. CDR3 sequence (DNA): TGTGCCAGCAGTATGGACAGGGGAAACACTGAAGCTTTCTTT. Its protein is CASSMDRGNTEAFF.